This TCR gamma chain was identified during a study of intestinal T cells in coeliac disease (TCRdb year 2020). Study-wide context: Coeliac patients were found to be much younger than controls, with mean ages of roughly 16.0 versus 55 years recorded in the TRG cohort. The TCR-delta (TRD) cohort included duodenal biopsies from roughly 11 coeliac disease patients and roughly 11 non-coeliac controls. Duodenal biopsies from roughly 35 coeliac disease patients and roughly 21 non-coeliac controls were included in a second, larger TCR-gamma (TRG) cohort.

The method behind the library was multiplex PCR. Sequencing instrument: Ion Torrent PGM. TRG repertoires were amplified from 150 to 200 ng of biopsy DNA using the LymphoTrack kit, whose primers carry Illumina adapters. TRG amplicons were purified using AMPure XP beads, were quantified on a 2100 Bioanalyzer, and were pooled equimolarly. Sequencing of TRG libraries was performed on an Ion PGM instrument. The original pipeline was this. FastX discarded any read in which over 10% of nucleotides had a quality score below the third quartile for that patient. Reads were aligned with IMGT/HighV-QUEST to assign V, D and J genes, identify CDR3 regions and assess functionality. Sequences were converted to amino acids, and every sequence predicted to be non-functional was removed. CDR3s were broken into kmers both with and without positional annotation, kmer frequencies were analysed by PCA, and samples were clustered using each of the 1023 combinations of PCs 1-10. Leave-one-out cross-validation was used to validate the classification, with parameters re-optimised on the remaining samples in each round. Shannon diversity was computed with the vegan R package from repeated random subsamples equal to the lowest read count. With CATT, TCRdb called clones again from the public reads; duplicate DNA rows were later joined. The V and J calls and clone size come from TCRdb's table, not from the authors' own analysis. The sample includes a few hundred gamma-chain clones, with roughly 55% observed a single time. The ten largest clones add up to about 60% of the sample.

This clone has more than one count but fewer than ten. There is no known antigen for this receptor. There are no base qualities to consult, and no much larger clone falls within one base. The investigation overall reported the following: All 20 or so biopsies in training were correctly classified by TRD kmer-based clustering, and a leave-one-out accuracy of about 92% was reported. FFPE-derived DNA was found to be relatively degraded, and loss of a proportion of TCR sequences in each sample was likely caused by this degradation. Coeliac and control groups differed significantly in age, although an age-split analysis did not yield significant classification. Of 54 biopsies, about 51 (approximately 94%) were correctly classified by TRG clustering, and a leave-one-out accuracy of around 87% was reported. Repeated CDR3 amino acid sequences could not be distinguished from PCR duplicates.

Genomic DNA was extracted with the QIAamp DNA FFPE tissue kit from ten 5-um FFPE scrolls per case. Fully anonymised formalin-fixed paraffin-embedded duodenal biopsies surplus to diagnostic needs were used to test TCR repertoire-based classification of coeliac disease. No clinical or histological suspicion of coeliac disease was present in controls, and upper endoscopy was performed in controls for reflux, dyspepsia or gastritis. The CDR3 numbers 14 residues from cysteine through phenylalanine. The kept DNA is CDR3 alone, 42 bases in frame from the first base. The CDR1 and CDR2 encoded by the germline V gene are EGSNGY and YDSYNSKV.

The sequence is built from TRGV2 and TRGJP2. Sequenced input: a duodenal biopsy. The source is a human donor who served as a control with a normal duodenal biopsy, not a healthy volunteer. CDR3 sequence: CASVRYSSDWIKTF. The DNA sequence reads TGTGCATCGGTCCGCTATAGTAGTGATTGGATCAAGACGTTT.